This T cell receptor beta chain derives from a study of blood T cell repertoires in COVID-19. Study summary: COVID-19 samples collected from the United States, Italy and Spain covered acute and convalescent phases. The cDNA or gDNA used as material had been derived from T cells, B-cell-depleted T cells, or PBMCs.

Cohort assignment relied on participant-reported clinical history. The CDR3 sequence is 15 residues long. Germline CDR1 reads MNHEY; CDR2 reads SMNVEV (reference sequence). J lost 0 bases, V lost 7 bases, and 7 bases had no gene match. Per the study methods: Nucleated cell counts were estimated from reference gene primer amplification. Method: immunoSEQ multiplex PCR; TCRdb's copy keeps in-frame clones and lacks some. D and trimming were read from the DNA, whereas the V and J calls and clone size are those reported in that table. The table has roughly 260,000 clones, about 91% seen once. The chain combines TRBV27 with TRBJ2-3; 7 bases map to TRBD1. The sequence was obtained from a human donor in a cohort exposed to, infected with or recovered from COVID-19 (not recorded which). The donor label of this sample is uncertain. Sequences were obtained from PBMCs or T cells enriched from blood (not recorded which). Here the CDR3 DNA reads TGTGCCAGCACCTGGGGGACAGCCAGCACAGATACGCAGTATTTT. This codes for CASTWGTASTDTQYF.